This TCR beta chain was found in a study of blood T cell repertoires in COVID-19. Study overall: T cells, B-cell-depleted T cells, or PBMCs supplied cDNA or gDNA.

V dropped 4 bases and J dropped 4 bases, with 20 bases sitting between them. CDR1 and CDR2 from the germline V gene are SGDLS and YYNGEE. The CDR3 is made up of 16 amino acids. Repertoires were generated with immunoSEQ multiplex PCR, while TCRdb's copy carries only in-frame clones and drops some. The sample yields about 22,000 clones, about nine tenths seen once. The specimen was peripheral blood. This rearrangement joins TRBV9 to TRBJ1-1, with D perhaps matching TRBD1 (5 bases). This receptor was taken from a human donor with active COVID-19. The donor label of this sample is uncertain. For the CDR3, the DNA is TGTGCCAGCAGCACCCGTTGGGGGGGACCGAGCACTGAAGCTTTCTTT. Translation gives CASSTRWGGPSTEAFF.